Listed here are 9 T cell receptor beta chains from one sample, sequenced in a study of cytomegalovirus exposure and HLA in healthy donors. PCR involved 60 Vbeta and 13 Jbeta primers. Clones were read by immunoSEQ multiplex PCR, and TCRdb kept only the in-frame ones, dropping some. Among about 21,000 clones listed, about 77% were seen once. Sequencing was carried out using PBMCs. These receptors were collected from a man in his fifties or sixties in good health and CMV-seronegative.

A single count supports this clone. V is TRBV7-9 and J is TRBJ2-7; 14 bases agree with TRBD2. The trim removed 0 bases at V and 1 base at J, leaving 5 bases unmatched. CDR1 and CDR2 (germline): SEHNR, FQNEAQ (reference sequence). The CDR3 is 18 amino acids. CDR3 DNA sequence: TGTGCCAGCAGCTTAGCGGGGACTAGCGGGGGACTTTCCTACGAGCAGTACTTC. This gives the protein CASSLAGTSGGLSYEQYF.

DNA of the CDR3: TGTGCCAGCAGTTTACCAACGACACCACGAGAGCAGTTCTTC. Its translation is CASSLPTTPREQFF. The chain combines TRBV28 with TRBJ2-1; D is undetermined. Germline CDR1 MDHEN, CDR2 SYDVKM. V was shortened by 2 bases and J by 10 bases, with 15 bases between the two germline ends. The CDR3 has 14 amino acids.

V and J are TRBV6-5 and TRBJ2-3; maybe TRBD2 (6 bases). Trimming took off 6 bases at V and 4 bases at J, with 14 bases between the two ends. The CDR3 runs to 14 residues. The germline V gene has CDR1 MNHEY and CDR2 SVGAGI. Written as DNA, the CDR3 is TGTGCCAGCAGCGAACCGTCGGGGGCAGATACGCAGTATTTT. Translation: CASSEPSGADTQYF.

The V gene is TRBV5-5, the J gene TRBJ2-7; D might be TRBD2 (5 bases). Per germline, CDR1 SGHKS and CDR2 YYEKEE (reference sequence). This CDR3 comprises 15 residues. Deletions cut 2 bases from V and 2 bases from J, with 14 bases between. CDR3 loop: CASSLGLTAAYEQYF. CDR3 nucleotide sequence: TGTGCCAGCAGCTTAGGACTTACCGCGGCCTACGAGCAGTACTTC.

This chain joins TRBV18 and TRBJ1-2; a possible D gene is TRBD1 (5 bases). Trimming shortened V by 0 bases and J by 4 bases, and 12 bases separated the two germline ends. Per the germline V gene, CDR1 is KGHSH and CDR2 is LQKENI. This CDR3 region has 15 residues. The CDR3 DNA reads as TGTGCCAGCTCACCACCGCCAGGGTTCGGCTATGGCTACACCTTC. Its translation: CASSPPPGFGYGYTF. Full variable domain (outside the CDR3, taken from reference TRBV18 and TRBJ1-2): NAGVMQNPRHLVRRRGQEARLRCSPMKGHSHVYWYRQLPEEGLKFMVYLQKENIIDESGMPKERFSAEFPKEGPSILRIQQVVRGDSAAYFCASSPPPGFGYGYTFGSGTRLTVV.

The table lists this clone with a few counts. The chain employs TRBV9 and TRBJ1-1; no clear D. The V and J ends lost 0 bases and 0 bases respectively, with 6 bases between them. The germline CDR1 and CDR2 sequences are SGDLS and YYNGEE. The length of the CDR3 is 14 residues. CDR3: CASSVDLLNTEAFF. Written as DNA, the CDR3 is TGTGCCAGCAGCGTAGACTTGTTGAACACTGAAGCTTTCTTT.

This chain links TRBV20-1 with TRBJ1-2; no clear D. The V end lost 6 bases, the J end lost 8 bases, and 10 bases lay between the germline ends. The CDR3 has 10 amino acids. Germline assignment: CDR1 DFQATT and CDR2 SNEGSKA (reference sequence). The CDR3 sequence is CSAQTAGYTF. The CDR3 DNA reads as TGCAGTGCCCAAACCGCGGGCTACACCTTC.

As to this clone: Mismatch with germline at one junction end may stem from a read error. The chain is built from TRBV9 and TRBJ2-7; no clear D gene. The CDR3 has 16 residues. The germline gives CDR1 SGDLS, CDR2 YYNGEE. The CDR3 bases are TGTGCCTGCAGCTTAAGCGCGGCACCGAGCTCCTACGAGCAGTACTTC. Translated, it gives CACSLSAAPSSYEQYF.

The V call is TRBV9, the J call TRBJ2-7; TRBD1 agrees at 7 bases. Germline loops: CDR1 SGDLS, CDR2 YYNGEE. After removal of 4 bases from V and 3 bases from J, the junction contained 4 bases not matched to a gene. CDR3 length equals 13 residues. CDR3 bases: TGTGCCAGCAGCCGACAGGGTGGCTACGAGCAGTACTTC. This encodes CASSRQGGYEQYF.